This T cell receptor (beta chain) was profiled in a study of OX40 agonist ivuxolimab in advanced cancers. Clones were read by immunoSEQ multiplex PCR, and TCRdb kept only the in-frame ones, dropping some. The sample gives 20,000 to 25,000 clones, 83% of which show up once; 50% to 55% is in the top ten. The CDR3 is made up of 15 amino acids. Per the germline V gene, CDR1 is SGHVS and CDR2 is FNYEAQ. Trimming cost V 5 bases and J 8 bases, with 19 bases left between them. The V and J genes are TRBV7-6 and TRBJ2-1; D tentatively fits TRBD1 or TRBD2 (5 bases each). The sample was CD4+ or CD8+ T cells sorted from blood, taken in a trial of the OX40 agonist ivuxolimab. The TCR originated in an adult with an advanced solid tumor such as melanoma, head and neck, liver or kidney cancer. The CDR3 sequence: CASSPPGAIIDEQFF. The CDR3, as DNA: TGTGCCAGCAGCCCTCCCGGGGCTATTATCGATGAGCAGTTCTTC.